One and the same sample provided the 24 T cell receptor gamma chains below, sequenced in a study of γδ T cells in repeated Plasmodium falciparum infection listed by TCRdb under 2021. The protocol used for the library was multiplex PCR. Sequencing was performed on an Illumina MiSeq. TCRdb processed the public reads again with the CATT caller, after which rows with matching DNA were combined. For this sample the table gives some 14,000 gamma-chain clones, of which roughly 1.7% were detected only once. About 30% of the sample is taken by the ten largest. Vgamma9/Vdelta2+ and Vdelta2-negative gammadelta T cell populations were flow-sorted from peripheral blood mononuclear cells for bulk TCR repertoire analysis. Sequenced: gamma-delta T cells from blood. Receptors originate from a pool of human donors (malaria-infected and uninfected, not separated).

As regards this clone: TCRdb attributes to this sequence the protein of a much larger clone, which differs from the DNA translation at residue 12; a read error is likely, and the protein displayed is translated from the DNA. J is TRGJP and V is TRGV9. Because TCRdb records no J gene, it was assigned here through a match of the DNA to germline. CDR3 length: 15 residues. The germline V gene encodes CDR1 GITISATS and CDR2 ISYDGTV (reference sequence). The CDR3: CALWGNELGKKVKVF. The CDR3 DNA reads as TGTGCCTTGTGGGGAAACGAGTTGGGCAAAAAAGTCAAGGTATTT.

Details on this clone: TCRdb's listed protein matches a much larger clone and diverges from this DNA's translation at residue 5, likely through a read error; the protein shown comes from the DNA. The gene calls are TRGV4 and TRGJP1. CDR3 size: 11 residues. CDR1 EGSTGY and CDR2 YDSYTSSV come from the germline V gene. After removal of 5 bases from V and 8 bases from J, the junction contained 2 bases not matched to a gene. The CDR3 here is CATWVGWFKIF. In nucleotides, the CDR3 is TGTGCCACCTGGGTCGGTTGGTTCAAGATATTT.

This clone was seen ten or more times. TCRdb's entry gives the protein of a much larger clone, which mismatches this DNA's translation at residue 8, likely from a read error; the protein reported here is translated from the DNA. J is TRGJ1 or TRGJ2 and V is TRGV4. The CDR3 consists of 10 residues. J lost 15 bases, V lost 10 bases, and 15 bases had no gene match. The V gene's germline CDR1 is EGSTGY and CDR2 YDSYTSSV. CDR3 protein: CATVYRWRLF. The CDR3 DNA is TGTGCCACGGTTTACCGTTGGAGACTCTTT.

This clone appeared many times. It differs at one base from a far larger clone, so likely a read error. The identical CDR3 is also encoded by other nucleotide sequences in the sample. The V gene is TRGV9, the J gene TRGJP. The J gene, left out of TCRdb, was set here by checking the DNA against germline. The germline gives CDR1 GITISATS, CDR2 ISYDGTV (reference sequence). This CDR3 region has 15 residues. This CDR3 reads CALWATELGKKIKVF. CDR3 coding DNA: TGTGCCTTGTGGGCGACTGAGTTGGGCAAAAAGATCAAGGTATTT.

This clone was picked up a small number of times. Translating this DNA gives a protein that differs at residues 15 and 18 from the TCRdb one, which belongs to a much larger clone; a read error is likely, and the protein shown is this translation. No call exists for the J gene, whereas the V gene is TRGV9. CDR1 and CDR2 (germline): GITISATS, ISYDGTV (reference sequence). There are 20 residues in the CDR3. The CDR3 here is CALWEVEQWGKKLGEKIEVF. CDR3 DNA sequence: TGTGCCTTGTGGGAGGTGGAGCAATGGGGCAAAAAGTTGGGCGAAAAAATCGAGGTATTT.

As regards this clone: This DNA's translation and the protein TCRdb lists, from a much larger clone, do not match at residue 4, likely due to a read error; the protein shown is translated from the DNA. The V gene is TRGV4, the J gene TRGJ1 or TRGJ2. Germline assignment: CDR1 EGSTGY and CDR2 YDSYTSSV. The CDR3 loop spans 12 amino acids. Here the CDR3 DNA reads TGTGCCACCCGGGATTGGAATTATAAGAAACTCTTT. Translating it yields CATRDWNYKKLF.

Regarding this clone: TCRdb's protein, taken from a much larger clone, differs from this DNA's translation at residue 4, likely owing to a read error; the protein displayed comes from the DNA. The CDR3 reads CATRDGQWNKKLF. CDR3 DNA: TGTGCCACCCGGGATGGGCAATGGAATAAGAAACTCTTT. The chain joins TRGV4 to TRGJ1 or TRGJ2. The J gene was not available in TCRdb and was assigned here by matching the DNA to germline segments. Germline V gene lookup returns CDR1 EGSTGY and CDR2 YDSYTSSV. The length of the CDR3 is 13 residues.

A word on this clone: It is unclear where the CDR3 begins or ends on the DNA, so no DNA is shown, and the CDR3 is as TCRdb lists it. The V gene is TRGV4; the J gene was not called. The CDR3 adds up to 31 amino acids, both ends counted. The germline V gene has CDR1 EGSTGY and CDR2 YDSYTSSV. CDR3 in amino acids: CATWDGLIIRNSLAVEQHLLSQVSIGRIQHF.

On this clone itself: TCRdb's protein, taken from a much larger clone, differs from this DNA's translation at residue 15, likely owing to a read error; the protein displayed comes from the DNA. The V gene reported is TRGV2; the J gene is uncalled. The CDR3 runs 17 residues. The germline V gene encodes CDR1 EGSNGY and CDR2 YDSYNSKV. CDR3 DNA: TGTGCCACCTGGGACGGTCGAAAAGAGTTGGGCAAAAAAATCAGGGTATTT. Its translation: CATWDGRKELGKKIRVF.

About this clone: The protein recorded in TCRdb matches a much larger clone and deviates from this DNA's translation at residue 11, suggesting a read error; the protein here is obtained by translating the DNA. The rearrangement uses TRGV5 and TRGJP. TCRdb offers no J gene call, so here the DNA was matched to germline to obtain one. Germline lookup yields CDR1 VINAFY and CDR2 YDVSNSKD. CDR3 length: 17 residues. CDR3 amino acids: CATWDRSGGLSKKIKVF. DNA of the CDR3: TGTGCCACCTGGGACAGGTCGGGGGGGTTGAGCAAAAAAATCAAGGTATTT.

This clone was recorded a few times. TCRdb lists the protein of a much larger clone for this DNA, which differs at residue 8, so this is likely a read error; the protein given here is translated from the DNA itself. The V and J genes are TRGV9 and TRGJ1 or TRGJ2. No J gene was available from TCRdb, and it was assigned here by a germline match of the DNA. There are 13 residues in the CDR3. The V gene end was trimmed by 5 bases and the J gene end by 7 bases; junction bases not matched to a gene: 11. The germline gives CDR1 GITISATS, CDR2 ISYDGTV (reference sequence). This chain's CDR3 is CALWGKNCYKKLF. In DNA, the CDR3 is TGTGCCTTGTGGGGGAAGAATTGCTATAAGAAACTCTTT.

This clone was counted many times. This chain uses TRGV9 with TRGJ1 or TRGJ2. CDR1 and CDR2 from the germline V gene are GITISATS and ISYDGTV (reference sequence). Trimming removed 0 bases from V and 10 bases from J; junction bases left unmatched: 9. The CDR3 covers 13 residues. CDR3 bases: TGTGCCTTGTGGGAGGTGCAGCCCAGGAAGAAACTCTTT. Translating it yields CALWEVQPRKKLF.

This clone was seen a handful of times. The translation of this DNA and the TCRdb protein of a much larger clone differ at residue 7, probably owing to a read error; the protein shown here is translated from the DNA. V and J are TRGV4 and TRGJP1. Trimming at V came to 0 bases and at J to 3 bases, leaving 7 bases not matched to a gene. The CDR3 covers 16 residues. CDR1 and CDR2 from the germline V gene are EGSTGY and YDSYTSSV. CDR3 sequence: CATWDGSIATGWFKIF. In DNA form, the CDR3 reads TGTGCCACCTGGGATGGGTCCATTGCCACTGGTTGGTTCAAGATATTT.

This clone was picked up many times. The TCRdb protein comes from a much larger clone and disagrees with this DNA's translation at residue 4, likely due to a read error; the protein given here is derived from the DNA. The CDR3 sequence is CALREYYYKKLF. The CDR3 region has the DNA TGTGCCTTGCGGGAGTACTATTATAAGAAACTCTTT. V usage is TRGV9 and J usage is TRGJ1 or TRGJ2. CDR3 length: 12 residues. Germline lookup yields CDR1 GITISATS and CDR2 ISYDGTV (reference sequence).

This clone was seen many times. TCRdb assigns this DNA the protein of a much larger clone, which departs from its translation at residue 9; this likely reflects a read error, and the protein shown comes from translating the DNA. J is TRGJ1 or TRGJ2 and V is TRGV9. J gave up 2 bases and V 1 base, and 8 bases lay outside the gene matches. CDR3 length equals 15 residues. Germline V lookup: CDR1 GITISATS, CDR2 ISYDGTV (reference sequence). CDR3 region: CALWEVPRDYYKKLF. DNA for the CDR3: TGTGCCTTGTGGGAGGTTCCCCGGGATTATTATAAGAAACTCTTT.

This clone occurred many times. The protein recorded in TCRdb matches a much larger clone and deviates from this DNA's translation at residue 10, suggesting a read error; the protein here is obtained by translating the DNA. V is TRGV9 and J is TRGJ1 or TRGJ2. Because TCRdb records no J gene, it was assigned here through a match of the DNA to germline. Germline loops: CDR1 GITISATS, CDR2 ISYDGTV (reference sequence). The CDR3 extends over 14 amino acids. CDR3 coding DNA: TGTGCCTTGTGGGGCGATTCGAATTATCATAAGAAACTCTTT. It translates to CALWGDSNYHKKLF.

This clone showed up many times. A far larger clone differs by one base, so this is likely a read error. The sample contains more than one DNA sequence encoding this CDR3. The V and J genes are TRGV9 and TRGJ1 or TRGJ2. The J gene is absent in TCRdb and was assigned here via DNA matching to germline. The germline gives CDR1 GITISATS, CDR2 ISYDGTV (reference sequence). The CDR3 is 11 residues long. The CDR3 DNA is TGTGCCCTGTGGGTTTGCCCTAAGAAACTCTTT. This encodes CALWVCPKKLF.

This clone was seen only a few times. The TCRdb record carries a much larger clone's protein, which differs from this DNA's translation at residue 4; a read error is the likely cause, and the protein listed here is the DNA translation. This chain connects TRGV5 to TRGJ1 or TRGJ2. No J gene was available from TCRdb, and it was assigned here by a germline match of the DNA. CDR1 is VINAFY, CDR2 YDVSNSKD, per germline. The CDR3 loop spans 13 amino acids. Here the CDR3 reads CATGDRPCYKKLF. CDR3 nucleotide sequence: TGTGCCACCGGGGACAGGCCGTGTTATAAGAAACTCTTT.

To note about this clone: This likely came from a read error, as a far larger clone is one base away. The rearrangement uses TRGV3 and TRGJP2. The J gene is not listed in TCRdb, so it was assigned here from a DNA match to germline. Unmatched junction bases numbered 6, after V lost 3 bases and J lost 8 bases. Germline loops: CDR1 VTNTFY, CDR2 YDVSTARD (reference sequence). This CDR3 comprises 13 residues. As DNA, the CDR3 is TGTGCCACCTGGGACGAGAGCGATTGGATCAAGACGTTT. This codes for CATWDESDWIKTF.

This clone was observed a handful of times. TCRdb shows a much larger clone's protein in place of this DNA's translation, and the two differ at residue 5, likely through a read error; the protein shown is translated from the DNA. This chain links TRGV9 with TRGJP1. Here the J gene came from matching the DNA to germline, since TCRdb omits it. Trimming at V came to 6 bases and at J to 4 bases, leaving 5 bases not matched to a gene. CDR3 size: 13 residues. CDR1 is GITISATS, CDR2 ISYDGTV, per germline (reference sequence). The CDR3 loop is CALWMDTGWFKIF. The DNA of the CDR3 is TGTGCCTTGTGGATGGACACTGGTTGGTTCAAGATATTT.

In its sample, this clone was seen many times. A far bigger clonotype differs at one base, so this is likely a read error. Other DNA sequences in this sample translate to the same CDR3. The rearrangement uses TRGV9 and TRGJ1 or TRGJ2. Because TCRdb records no J gene, it was assigned here through a match of the DNA to germline. CDR1 GITISATS and CDR2 ISYDGTV come from the germline V gene (reference sequence). CDR3 length: 15 residues. CDR3 region: CALWESKAPYYKKLF. CDR3 DNA sequence: TGCGCCTTGTGGGAGTCTAAAGCGCCATATTATAAGAAACTCTTT.

This clone has a count of ten or more. TCRdb's protein for this DNA is that of a much larger clone and differs from the translation at residue 6, likely a read error; the protein shown is the DNA translation. The chain employs TRGV9 and TRGJ1 or TRGJ2. As TCRdb names no J gene, one was assigned here on the basis of a DNA match to germline. The CDR3 runs 12 residues. Germline CDR1 is GITISATS and CDR2 is ISYDGTV (reference sequence). The J segment lost 8 bases and the V segment lost 2 bases, leaving 6 bases of the junction unmatched. The CDR3 spells CALWEAEDKKLF. DNA of the CDR3: TGTGCCTTGTGGGAGGCGGAGGATAAGAAACTCTTT.

A remark on this clone: The protein that TCRdb holds for this DNA derives from a much larger clone and differs from the translated DNA at residue 4, which likely indicates a read error; the protein shown here is translated from the DNA. The chain combines TRGV9 with TRGJ1 or TRGJ2. Germline lookup yields CDR1 GITISATS and CDR2 ISYDGTV (reference sequence). This CDR3 comprises 12 residues. The CDR3 loop reads CALCEVEDKKLF. The CDR3 DNA follows: TGTGCCTTGTGTGAGGTGGAGGATAAGAAACTCTTT.

Concerning this clone: TCRdb's protein, taken from a much larger clone, differs from this DNA's translation at residue 3, likely owing to a read error; the protein displayed comes from the DNA. The J gene is TRGJ1 or TRGJ2, the V gene TRGV4. CDR1 and CDR2 from the germline V gene are EGSTGY and YDSYTSSV. This CDR3 is 13 amino acids long. For the CDR3, the DNA is TGTGCCTCCTGGGATGATATTTATTATAAGAAACTCTTT. As protein: CASWDDIYYKKLF.